The 5 T cell receptor beta chains reported below all come from one sample, sequenced in a study of OX40 agonist ivuxolimab in advanced cancers. TCRdb's table, derived via immunoSEQ multiplex PCR, lists solely in-frame clones and lacks some. Counted here are roughly 100,000 clones, over 75% occurring once; the ten biggest clones make up about 0.33%. Here the sequenced sample was CD4+ or CD8+ T cells sorted from blood, taken in a trial of the OX40 agonist ivuxolimab. These receptor sequences come from an adult with an advanced solid tumor such as melanoma, head and neck, liver or kidney cancer.

This clone was recorded a few times. This sequence joins TRBV27 and TRBJ2-7; TRBD2 agrees at 8 bases. CDR3 length: 15 residues. V lost 5 bases to trimming and J lost 3 bases; unmatched junction nucleotides: 9. Germline CDR1 is MNHEY and CDR2 is SMNVEV (reference sequence). CDR3 protein: CASSDVRTSSYEQYF. The CDR3 nucleotides are TGTGCCAGCAGTGATGTAAGGACTAGCAGCTACGAGCAGTACTTC.

The V and J genes are TRBV5-1 and TRBJ2-3; 9 bases are a match to TRBD2. After removal of 4 bases from V and 4 bases from J, the junction contained 19 bases not matched to a gene. CDR1 is SGHRS and CDR2 is YFSETQ in the germline V gene. CDR3 length: 19 amino acids. The CDR3 here is CASSTPWRGAREGSDTQYF. CDR3 bases: TGCGCCAGCAGCACGCCCTGGCGGGGGGCGCGGGAGGGGTCAGATACGCAGTATTTT.

V usage is TRBV4-3 and J usage is TRBJ2-7; TRBD1 agrees at 10 bases. The CDR3 contains 14 residues. Unmatched junction bases numbered 3, after V lost 1 base and J lost 6 bases. Germline values: CDR1 LGHNA, CDR2 YSLEER. The CDR3 here is CASSQATGGFEQYF. The CDR3 DNA is TGCGCCAGCAGCCAAGCGACAGGGGGCTTCGAGCAGTACTTC.

The rearrangement links TRBV7-3 to TRBJ2-1; TRBD2 matches 8 bases. V gave up 5 bases and J gave up 0 bases; unmatched junction bases: 0. The length of the CDR3 is 14 residues. Per germline, CDR1 SGHTA and CDR2 FQGTGA. CDR3 in DNA: TGTGCCAGCAGCGCGGGGGGCTCCTACAATGAGCAGTTCTTC. Translation gives CASSAGGSYNEQFF.

Regarding this clone: This sample includes further DNA sequences coding for the same CDR3. The rearrangement links TRBV9 to TRBJ2-3; D is unclear. The V and J ends lost 2 bases and 3 bases respectively, with 4 bases between them. Germline V gene data show CDR1 as SGDLS and CDR2 as YYNGEE. CDR3 length: 12 amino acids. CDR3 sequence (DNA): TGTGCCAGCAGCGTTAGTACAGATACGCAGTATTTT. It yields the protein CASSVSTDTQYF.